One and the same sample provided the 5 T cell receptor beta chains below, sequenced in a study of blood T cell repertoires in COVID-19. This table comes from immunoSEQ multiplex PCR, and its TCRdb copy is limited to in-frame clones, with some not included. The sample lists about 140,000 clones; 70% to 90% were seen once. The sequencing input was PBMCs or T cells enriched from blood (not recorded which). These receptors were taken from a woman aged 40 to 50 who had recovered from COVID-19.

Only a few counts were recorded for this clone. Compared with germline, one end of the junction differs, possibly owing to a read error. The rearrangement links TRBV9 to TRBJ2-1; 7 bases line up with TRBD2. There are 16 residues in the CDR3. In germline, CDR1 is SGDLS, CDR2 YYNGEE. Here the CDR3 DNA reads TGTGCCAGCAGCGCAAAACAGCGACGCGGGGGTCCCCTGGAGCTCTTC. Amino acid sequence: CASSAKQRRGGPLELF.

The V call is TRBV7-7, the J call TRBJ1-5; TRBD1 matches at 8 bases. V lost 0 bases to trimming and J lost 6 bases; unmatched junction nucleotides: 7. The CDR3 extends over 16 amino acids. Germline CDR1 is SSHAT and CDR2 is FNYEAQ (reference sequence). The DNA for the CDR3 is TGTGCCAGCAGCTTAGCGCAACAGGGGGAGGGTCAGCCCCAGCATTTT. It is translated as CASSLAQQGEGQPQHF.

The chain links TRBV4-1 to TRBJ2-7; 11 nucleotides agree with TRBD1. CDR1 and CDR2 from the germline V gene are MGHRA and YSYEKL. The CDR3 is 17 residues long. Trimming took 0 bases from V and 0 from J; bases not matched to a gene: 4. The CDR3 protein is CASSQDLGTGGSYEQYF. The CDR3 region has the DNA TGCGCCAGCAGCCAAGACCTCGGGACAGGGGGCTCCTACGAGCAGTACTTC.

The rearrangement joins TRBV4-1 to TRBJ1-2, with a weak D call TRBD1 (6 bases). The CDR3 covers 15 residues. Germline assignment: CDR1 MGHRA and CDR2 YSYEKL. V was shortened by 2 bases and J by 4 bases, with 14 bases between the two germline ends. Here the CDR3 reads CASSQPVTGIYGYTF. The CDR3 coding sequence is TGCGCCAGCAGCCAACCGGTGACAGGCATCTATGGCTACACCTTC.

The chain couples TRBV3-1 (or the pseudogene TRBV3-2) to TRBJ1-5; D call uncertain. Between the trimmed V and J ends, which lost 4 bases and 4 bases, there was a span of 14 bases. CDR1 and CDR2 (germline): LGHDT, YNNKEL (reference sequence). The CDR3 length is 15 residues. CDR3 sequence: CASSPNVLSNQPQHF. The DNA for the CDR3 is TGTGCCAGCAGCCCCAACGTCCTTAGTAATCAGCCCCAGCATTTT.